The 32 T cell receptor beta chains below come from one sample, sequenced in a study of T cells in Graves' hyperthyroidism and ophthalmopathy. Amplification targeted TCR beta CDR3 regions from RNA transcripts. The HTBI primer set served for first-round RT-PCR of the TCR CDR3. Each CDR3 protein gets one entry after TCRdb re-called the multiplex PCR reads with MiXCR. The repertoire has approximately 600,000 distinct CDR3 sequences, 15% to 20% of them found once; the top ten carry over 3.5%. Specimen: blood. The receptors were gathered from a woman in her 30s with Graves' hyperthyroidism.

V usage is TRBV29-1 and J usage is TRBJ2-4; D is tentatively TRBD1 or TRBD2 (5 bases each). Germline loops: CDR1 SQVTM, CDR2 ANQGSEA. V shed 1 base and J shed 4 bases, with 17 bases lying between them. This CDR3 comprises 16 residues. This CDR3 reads CSVEVERGYMKNIQYF. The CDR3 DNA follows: TGCAGCGTTGAAGTAGAGAGGGGATATATGAAAAACATTCAGTACTTC.

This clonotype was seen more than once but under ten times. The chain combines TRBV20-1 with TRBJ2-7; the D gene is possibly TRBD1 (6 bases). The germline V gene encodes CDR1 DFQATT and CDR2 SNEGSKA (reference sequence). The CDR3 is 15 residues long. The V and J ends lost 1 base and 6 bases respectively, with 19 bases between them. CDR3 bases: TGCAGTGCTAGAGGGATTACGGGACACTTCGCCGAGCAGTACTTC. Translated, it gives CSARGITGHFAEQYF.

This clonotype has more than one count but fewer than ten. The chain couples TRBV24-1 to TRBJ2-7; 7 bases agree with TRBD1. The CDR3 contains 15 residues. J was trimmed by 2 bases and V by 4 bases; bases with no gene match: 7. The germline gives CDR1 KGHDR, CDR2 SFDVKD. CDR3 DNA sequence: TGTGCCACCAGTGACCCCCGGGACAGAACCTACGAGCAGTACTTC. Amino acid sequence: CATSDPRDRTYEQYF.

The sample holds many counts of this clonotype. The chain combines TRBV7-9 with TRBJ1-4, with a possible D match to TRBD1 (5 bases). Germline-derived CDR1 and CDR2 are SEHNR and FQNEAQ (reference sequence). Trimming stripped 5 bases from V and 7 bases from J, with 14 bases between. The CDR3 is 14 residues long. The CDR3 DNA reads TGTGCCAGCAGCACAAGGGGAGGGGTTGAAAAACTGTTTTTT. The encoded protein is CASSTRGGVEKLFF. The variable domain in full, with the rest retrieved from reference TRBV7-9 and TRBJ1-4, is DTGVSQNPRHKITKRGQNVTFRCDPISEHNRLYWYRQTLGQGPEFLTYFQNEAQLEKSRLLSDRFSAERPKGSFSTLEIQRTEQGDSAMYLCASSTRGGVEKLFFGSGTQLSVL.

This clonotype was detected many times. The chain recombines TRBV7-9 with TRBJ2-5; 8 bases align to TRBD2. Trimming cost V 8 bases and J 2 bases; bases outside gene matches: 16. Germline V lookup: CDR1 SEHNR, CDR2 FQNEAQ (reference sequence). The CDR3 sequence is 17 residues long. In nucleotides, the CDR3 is TGTGCCAGCGCCACAGCCCGAAGCGGGAGAATGCAAGAGACCCAGTACTTC. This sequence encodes CASATARSGRMQETQYF. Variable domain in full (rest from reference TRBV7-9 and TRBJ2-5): DTGVSQNPRHKITKRGQNVTFRCDPISEHNRLYWYRQTLGQGPEFLTYFQNEAQLEKSRLLSDRFSAERPKGSFSTLEIQRTEQGDSAMYLCASATARSGRMQETQYFGPGTRLLVL.

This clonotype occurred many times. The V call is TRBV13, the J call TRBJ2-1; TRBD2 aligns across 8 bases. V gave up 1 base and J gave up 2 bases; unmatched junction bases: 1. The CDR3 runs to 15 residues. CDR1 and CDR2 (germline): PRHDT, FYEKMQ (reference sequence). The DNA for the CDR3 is TGTGCCAGCAGCTTAGCAGCGGGGGCCTACAATGAGCAGTTCTTC. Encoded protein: CASSLAAGAYNEQFF.

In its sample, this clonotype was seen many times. The CDR3 protein is CASSPTGTDTQYF. CDR3 nucleotide sequence: TGTGCCAGCAGCCCCACCGGGACAGATACGCAGTATTTT. The chain joins TRBV7-2 to TRBJ2-3; D remains ambiguous. Germline assignment: CDR1 SGHTA and CDR2 FQGNSA. This CDR3 spans 13 amino acids. Deletions cut 5 bases from V and 3 bases from J, with 9 bases between.

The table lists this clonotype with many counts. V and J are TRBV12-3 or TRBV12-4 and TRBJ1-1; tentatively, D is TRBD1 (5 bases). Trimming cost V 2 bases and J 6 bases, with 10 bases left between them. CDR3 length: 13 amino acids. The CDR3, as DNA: TGTGCCAGCAGTTTATTGGGAGGGGCTGAAGCTTTCTTT. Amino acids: CASSLLGGAEAFF.

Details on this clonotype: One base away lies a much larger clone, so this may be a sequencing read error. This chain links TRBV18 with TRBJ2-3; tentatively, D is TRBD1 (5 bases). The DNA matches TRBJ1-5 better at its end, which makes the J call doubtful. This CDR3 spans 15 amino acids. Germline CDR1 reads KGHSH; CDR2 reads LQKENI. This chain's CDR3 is CASSPGHFSTDTQHF. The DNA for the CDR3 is TGTGCCAGCTCACCAGGACACTTTAGCACAGATACGCAGCATTTT.

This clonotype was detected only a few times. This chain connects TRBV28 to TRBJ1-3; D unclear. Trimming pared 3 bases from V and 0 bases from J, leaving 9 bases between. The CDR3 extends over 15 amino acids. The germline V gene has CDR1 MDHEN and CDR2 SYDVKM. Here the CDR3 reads CASSFSGRSGNTIYF. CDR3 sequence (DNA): TGTGCCAGCAGTTTTAGCGGGCGCTCTGGAAACACCATATATTTT.

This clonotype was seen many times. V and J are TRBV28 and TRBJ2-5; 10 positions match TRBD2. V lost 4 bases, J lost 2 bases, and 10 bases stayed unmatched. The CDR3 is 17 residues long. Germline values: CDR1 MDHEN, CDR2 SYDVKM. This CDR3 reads CASSWDLAGDVQETQYF. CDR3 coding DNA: TGTGCCAGCAGTTGGGACCTAGCGGGAGATGTACAAGAGACCCAGTACTTC.

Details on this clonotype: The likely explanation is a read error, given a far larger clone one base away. The CDR3: CASSRVDYEQYF. CDR3 bases: TGTGCCAGCAGCCGAGTTGACTACGAGCAGTACTTC. The chain carries TRBV3-1 and TRBJ2-7, with unresolved D. Trimming cost V 4 bases and J 3 bases, with 7 bases left between them. The germline V gene encodes CDR1 LGHDT and CDR2 YNNKEL (reference sequence). The CDR3 consists of 12 residues.

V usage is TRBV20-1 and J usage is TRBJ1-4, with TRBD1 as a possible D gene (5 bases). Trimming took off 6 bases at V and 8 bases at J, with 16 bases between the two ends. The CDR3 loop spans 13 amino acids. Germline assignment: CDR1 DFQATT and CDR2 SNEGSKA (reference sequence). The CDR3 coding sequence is TGCAGTGCCCAACGGGGGATTCGGGAAAAACTGTTTTTT. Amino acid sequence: CSAQRGIREKLFF.

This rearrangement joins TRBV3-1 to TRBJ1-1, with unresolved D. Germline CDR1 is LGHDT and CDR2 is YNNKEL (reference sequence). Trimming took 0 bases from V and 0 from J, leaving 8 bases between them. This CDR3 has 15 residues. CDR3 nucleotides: TGTGCCAGCAGCCAAGATGCGGCACTGAACACTGAAGCTTTCTTT. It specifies CASSQDAALNTEAFF.

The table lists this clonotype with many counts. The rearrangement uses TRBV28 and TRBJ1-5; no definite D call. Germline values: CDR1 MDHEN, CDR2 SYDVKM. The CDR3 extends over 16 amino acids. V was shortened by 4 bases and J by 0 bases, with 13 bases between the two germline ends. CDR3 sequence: CASSSKYHYSNQPQHF. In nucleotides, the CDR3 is TGTGCCAGCAGTTCAAAATACCATTATAGCAATCAGCCCCAGCATTTT.

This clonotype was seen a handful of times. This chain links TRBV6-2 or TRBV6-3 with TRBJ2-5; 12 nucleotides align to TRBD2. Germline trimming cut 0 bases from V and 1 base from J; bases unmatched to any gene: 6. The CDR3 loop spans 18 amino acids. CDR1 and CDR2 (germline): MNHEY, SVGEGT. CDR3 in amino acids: CASSYSTSGRDLQETQYF. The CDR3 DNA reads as TGTGCCAGCAGTTACTCGACTAGCGGGAGAGACCTCCAAGAGACCCAGTACTTC.

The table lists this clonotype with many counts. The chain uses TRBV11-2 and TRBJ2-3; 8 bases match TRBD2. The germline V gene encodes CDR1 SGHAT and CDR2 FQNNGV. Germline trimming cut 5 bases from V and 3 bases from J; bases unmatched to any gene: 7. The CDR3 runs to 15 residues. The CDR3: CASSPLAGRTDTQYF. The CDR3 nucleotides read TGTGCCAGCAGCCCGTTAGCGGGACGGACAGATACGCAGTATTTT. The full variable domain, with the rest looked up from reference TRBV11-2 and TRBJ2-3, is EAGVAQSPRYKIIEKRQSVAFWCNPISGHATLYWYQQILGQGPKLLIQFQNNGVVDDSQLPKDRFSAERLKGVDSTLKIQPAKLEDSAVYLCASSPLAGRTDTQYFGPGTRLTVL.

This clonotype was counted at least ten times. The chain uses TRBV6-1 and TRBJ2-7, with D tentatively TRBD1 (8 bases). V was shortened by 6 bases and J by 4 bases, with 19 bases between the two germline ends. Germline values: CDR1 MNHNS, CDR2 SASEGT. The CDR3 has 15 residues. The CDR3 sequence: CASRSLTGGLYEQYF. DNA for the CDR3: TGTGCCAGCAGAAGTCTCACAGGGGGACTATACGAGCAGTACTTC.

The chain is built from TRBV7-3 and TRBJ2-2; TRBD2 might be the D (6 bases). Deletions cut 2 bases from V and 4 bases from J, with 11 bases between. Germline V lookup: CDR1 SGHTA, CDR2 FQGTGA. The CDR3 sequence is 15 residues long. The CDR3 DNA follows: TGTGCCAGCAGCTTAGTGGGAGGCCCCACCGGGGAGCTGTTTTTT. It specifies CASSLVGGPTGELFF.

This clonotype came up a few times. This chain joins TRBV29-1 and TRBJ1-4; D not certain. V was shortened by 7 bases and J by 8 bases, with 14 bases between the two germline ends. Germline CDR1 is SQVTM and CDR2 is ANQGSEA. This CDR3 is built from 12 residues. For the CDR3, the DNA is TGCAGCGCCCCATTGGGAGGGGAAAAACTGTTTTTT. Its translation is CSAPLGGEKLFF.

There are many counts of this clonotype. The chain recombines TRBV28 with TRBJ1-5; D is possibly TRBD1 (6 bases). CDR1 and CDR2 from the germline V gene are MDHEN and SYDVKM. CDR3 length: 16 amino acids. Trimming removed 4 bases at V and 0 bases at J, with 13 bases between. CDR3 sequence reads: CASSSNRAVSNQPQHF. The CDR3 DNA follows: TGTGCCAGCAGTTCGAACAGGGCCGTTAGCAATCAGCCCCAGCATTTT.

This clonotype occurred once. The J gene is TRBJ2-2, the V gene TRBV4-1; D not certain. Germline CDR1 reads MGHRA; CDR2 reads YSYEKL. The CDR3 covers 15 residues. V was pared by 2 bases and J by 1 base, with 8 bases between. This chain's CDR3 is CASSQPRRNTGELFF. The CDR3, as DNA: TGCGCCAGCAGCCAACCCCGCCGGAACACCGGGGAGCTGTTTTTT.

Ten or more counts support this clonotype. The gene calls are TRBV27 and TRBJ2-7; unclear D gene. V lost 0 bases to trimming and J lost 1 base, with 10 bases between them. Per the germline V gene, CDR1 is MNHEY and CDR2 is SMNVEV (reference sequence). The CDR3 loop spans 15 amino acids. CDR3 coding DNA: TGTGCCAGCAGTTTATCGGTGACACCTTCCTACGAGCAGTACTTC. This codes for CASSLSVTPSYEQYF.

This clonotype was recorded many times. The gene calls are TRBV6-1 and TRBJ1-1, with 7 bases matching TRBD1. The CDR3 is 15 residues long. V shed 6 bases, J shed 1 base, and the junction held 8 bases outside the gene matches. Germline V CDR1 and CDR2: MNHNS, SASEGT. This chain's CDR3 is CASSPTGAANTEAFF. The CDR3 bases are TGTGCCAGCAGCCCTACAGGGGCCGCGAACACTGAAGCTTTCTTT.

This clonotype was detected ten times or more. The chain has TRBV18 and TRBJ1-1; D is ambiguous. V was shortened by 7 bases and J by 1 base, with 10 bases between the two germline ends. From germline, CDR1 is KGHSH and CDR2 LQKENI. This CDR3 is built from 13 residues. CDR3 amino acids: CASFSVGNTEAFF. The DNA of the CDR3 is TGTGCCAGCTTCTCGGTCGGGAACACTGAAGCTTTCTTT.

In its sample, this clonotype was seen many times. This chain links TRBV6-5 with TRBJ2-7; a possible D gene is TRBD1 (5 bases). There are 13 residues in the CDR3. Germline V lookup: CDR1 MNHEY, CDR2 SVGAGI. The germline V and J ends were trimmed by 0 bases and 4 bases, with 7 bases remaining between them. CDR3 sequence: CASSYSGRYEQYF. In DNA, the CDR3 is TGTGCCAGCAGTTACTCGGGGCGGTACGAGCAGTACTTC.

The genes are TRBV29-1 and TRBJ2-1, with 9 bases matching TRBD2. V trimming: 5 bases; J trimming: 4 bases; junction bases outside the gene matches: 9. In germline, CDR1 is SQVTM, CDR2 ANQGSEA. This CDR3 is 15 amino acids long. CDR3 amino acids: CSVPRSSGIYNEQFF. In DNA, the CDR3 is TGCAGCGTTCCTAGGTCTAGCGGGATTTACAATGAGCAGTTCTTC.

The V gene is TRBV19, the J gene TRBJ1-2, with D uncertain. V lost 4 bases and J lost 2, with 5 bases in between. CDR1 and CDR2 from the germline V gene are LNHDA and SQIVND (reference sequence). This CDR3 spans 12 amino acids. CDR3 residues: CASSKQNYGYTF. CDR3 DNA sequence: TGTGCCAGTAGTAAACAGAACTATGGCTACACCTTC.

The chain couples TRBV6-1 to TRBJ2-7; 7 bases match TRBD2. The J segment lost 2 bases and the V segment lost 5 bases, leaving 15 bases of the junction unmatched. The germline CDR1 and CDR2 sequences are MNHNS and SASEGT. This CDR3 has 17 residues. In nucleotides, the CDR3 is TGTGCCAGCAGTCGGGGAGGGCTAGCGGAGGGGACCTACGAGCAGTACTTC. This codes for CASSRGGLAEGTYEQYF.

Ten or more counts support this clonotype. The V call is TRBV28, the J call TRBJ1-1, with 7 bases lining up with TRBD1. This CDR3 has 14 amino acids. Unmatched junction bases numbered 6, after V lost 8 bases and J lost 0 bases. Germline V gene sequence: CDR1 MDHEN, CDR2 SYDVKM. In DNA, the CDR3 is TGTGCCAGCGGGGACAGTGGGATGAACACTGAAGCTTTCTTT. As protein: CASGDSGMNTEAFF.

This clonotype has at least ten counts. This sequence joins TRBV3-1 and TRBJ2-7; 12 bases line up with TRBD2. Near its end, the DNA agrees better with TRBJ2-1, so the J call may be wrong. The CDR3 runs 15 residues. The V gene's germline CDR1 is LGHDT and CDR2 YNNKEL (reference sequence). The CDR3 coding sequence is TGTGCCAGCAGCAAATCTAGCGGGAGGGCCTACGAGCAGTTCTTC. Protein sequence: CASSKSSGRAYEQFF.

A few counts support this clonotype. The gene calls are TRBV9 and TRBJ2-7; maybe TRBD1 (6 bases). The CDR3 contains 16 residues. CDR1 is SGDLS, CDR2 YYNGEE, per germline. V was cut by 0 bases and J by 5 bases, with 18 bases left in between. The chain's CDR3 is CASSVDSGAVKNEQYF. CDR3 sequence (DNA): TGTGCCAGCAGCGTAGATTCAGGGGCGGTTAAGAACGAGCAGTACTTC.